The 8 T cell receptor beta chains below were found in one sample sequenced in a study of cytomegalovirus exposure and HLA in healthy donors. PCR employed 60 Vbeta and 13 Jbeta primers. Produced via immunoSEQ multiplex PCR; TCRdb's table is partial and in-frame only. The repertoire has approximately 190,000 clones, roughly 80% of them found once; the top ten carry 3% to 4%. The sample taken for sequencing was PBMCs. All receptors come from a man aged 50 or older in good health and CMV-seronegative.

J is TRBJ1-4 and V is TRBV5-1; D might be TRBD1 (5 bases). CDR1 is SGHRS and CDR2 is YFSETQ in the germline V gene. V gave up 4 bases and J gave up 3 bases, with 16 bases separating them. This CDR3 has 16 amino acids. The CDR3 bases are TGCGCCAGCAGCGAACAGACCCAGGGATCTAATGAAAAACTGTTTTTT. Protein product: CASSEQTQGSNEKLFF.

This clone occurred once. One end of the junction fails to match germline, which may point to a read error. The chain links TRBV7-9 to TRBJ1-2, with D possibly matching TRBD1 (5 bases). This CDR3 has 13 residues. CDR1 and CDR2 (germline): SEHNR, FQNEAQ (reference sequence). As DNA, the CDR3 is TGTTCCAGCAGCGTACAGGATTCCTATGGCTACACCTTC. Its translation: CSSSVQDSYGYTF. Full variable domain (missing parts from reference TRBV7-9 and TRBJ1-2): DTGVSQNPRHKITKRGQNVTFRCDPISEHNRLYWYRQTLGQGPEFLTYFQNEAQLEKSRLLSDRFSAERPKGSFSTLEIQRTEQGDSAMYLCSSSVQDSYGYTFGSGTRLTVV.

Points on this clone: This specimen includes other DNA sequences encoding the same CDR3. The chain recombines TRBV9 with TRBJ2-2; 9 bases are shared with TRBD2. J was trimmed by 5 bases and V by 0 bases; bases with no gene match: 5. Germline loops: CDR1 SGDLS, CDR2 YYNGEE. The CDR3 consists of 16 residues. CDR3 DNA sequence: TGTGCCAGCAGCGTAGAGGCGGGGGGGCGAACCGGGGAGCTGTTTTTT. Its protein is CASSVEAGGRTGELFF.

Only one count was recorded for this clone. The chain is built from TRBV4-2 and TRBJ2-5, with D maybe TRBD2 (5 bases). The better agreement between TRBJ2-7 and the DNA end casts doubt on the J call. CDR1 is LGHNA and CDR2 is YNFKEQ in the germline V gene. This CDR3 spans 16 amino acids. The CDR3 loop reads CASSQASGSSSPEQYF. The CDR3 nucleotides are TGTGCCAGCAGCCAAGCCTCGGGATCCTCAAGTCCCGAGCAGTACTTC.

The CDR3 DNA reads TGTGCCAGTAGTATATGGGCAGGGATTAACAATCAGCCCCAGCATTTT. It is translated as CASSIWAGINNQPQHF. The chain combines TRBV19 with TRBJ1-5, with D perhaps matching TRBD1 (5 bases). Germline CDR1 reads LNHDA; CDR2 reads SQIVND (reference sequence). Trimming cost V 2 bases and J 3 bases, with 14 bases left between them. The CDR3 is made up of 16 amino acids.

The chain is built from TRBV2 and TRBJ2-7, with 8 nucleotides matching TRBD1. The CDR3 sequence is 16 residues long. Germline trimming cut 7 bases from V and 2 bases from J; bases unmatched to any gene: 13. Germline V CDR1 and CDR2: SNHLY, FYNNEI. In nucleotides, the CDR3 is TGTGCCAGCAACATAGACCGGGACAGGAGACCCTACGAGCAGTACTTC. Translated: CASNIDRDRRPYEQYF.

This clone was observed a single time. Other DNA sequences in the same sample also yield this CDR3. V usage is TRBV7-9 and J usage is TRBJ1-5, with TRBD1 matching 7 bases. CDR3 size: 13 residues. Germline loops: CDR1 SEHNR, CDR2 FQNEAQ (reference sequence). V trimming: 4 bases; J trimming: 4 bases; junction bases outside the gene matches: 1. CDR3 region: CASSSTGNQPQHF. The DNA of the CDR3 is TGTGCCAGCAGCTCGACAGGGAATCAGCCCCAGCATTTT.

This clone has only one observation. The chain joins TRBV7-9 to TRBJ2-4; 8 bases agree with TRBD2. CDR3 length: 16 residues. Germline V gene lookup returns CDR1 SEHNR and CDR2 FQNEAQ (reference sequence). V shed 8 bases, J shed 0 bases, and the junction held 9 bases outside the gene matches. The CDR3 sequence is CASSGGNNLAKNIQYF. In DNA, the CDR3 is TGTGCCAGCTCGGGGGGGAACAACTTAGCCAAAAACATTCAGTACTTC. The full variable domain, completed using reference TRBV7-9 and TRBJ2-4, is DTGVSQNPRHKITKRGQNVTFRCDPISEHNRLYWYRQTLGQGPEFLTYFQNEAQLEKSRLLSDRFSAERPKGSFSTLEIQRTEQGDSAMYLCASSGGNNLAKNIQYFGAGTRLSVL.